This TCR beta chain derives from a study of T cell responses to AZD1222 COVID-19 vaccine. Using immunoSEQ multiplex PCR, the repertoire was profiled, and TCRdb retains in-frame clones only, with some absent. The sample has 120,000 or so clones, roughly 91% seen once. The CDR3 has 11 residues. Germline CDR1 and CDR2: DFQATT and SNEGSKA (reference sequence). Trimming stripped 6 bases from V and 4 bases from J, with 10 bases between. The sequence was collected from an adult who received the AZD1222 COVID-19 vaccine. The sequenced sample was peripheral blood, obtained 28 days after the second AZD1222 dose. V is TRBV20-1 and J is TRBJ2-7; D possibly matches TRBD1 or TRBD2 (5 bases each). The CDR3 DNA reads as TGCAGTGCCTCCGAGGGGTACGAGCAGTACTTC. This translates into CSASEGYEQYF.